These 15 T cell receptor beta chains share one sample of origin, sequenced in a study of OX40 agonist ivuxolimab in advanced cancers. Clones were sequenced by immunoSEQ multiplex PCR, and TCRdb holds only the in-frame ones, with some missing. Of approximately 77,000 clones in the sample, roughly 85% were seen once. Sequences were derived from CD4+ or CD8+ T cells sorted from blood, sampled in a trial of the OX40 agonist ivuxolimab. All receptors derive from an adult with an advanced solid tumor such as melanoma, head and neck, liver or kidney cancer.

This clone has just one count. The chain employs TRBV2 and TRBJ1-4, with D maybe TRBD1 (5 bases). Germline V gives CDR1 SNHLY, CDR2 FYNNEI. Trimming shortened V by 2 bases and J by 8 bases, and 15 bases separated the two germline ends. This CDR3 region has 15 residues. The CDR3 sequence is CASSEMGREGEKLFF. The CDR3 DNA reads as TGTGCCAGCAGTGAAATGGGCAGGGAGGGAGAAAAACTGTTTTTT. Looking up the rest from reference TRBV2 and TRBJ1-4 gives the full variable domain: EPEVTQTPSHQVTQMGQEVILRCVPISNHLYFYWYRQILGQKVEFLVSFYNNEISEKSEIFDDQFSVERPDGSNFTLKIRSTKLEDSAMYFCASSEMGREGEKLFFGSGTQLSVL.

V usage is TRBV19 and J usage is TRBJ1-4; 9 bases agree with TRBD1. Per germline, CDR1 LNHDA and CDR2 SQIVND (reference sequence). Trimming cost V 3 bases and J 8 bases; bases outside gene matches: 7. The CDR3 spans 15 residues. CDR3 protein: CASSIRGQGYEKLFF. The CDR3 nucleotides read TGTGCCAGTAGTATTAGGGGACAGGGATACGAAAAACTGTTTTTT.

V is TRBV4-3 and J is TRBJ1-2; tentatively, D is TRBD1 (6 bases). The CDR3 spans 15 residues. Looked up from germline, CDR1 is LGHNA and CDR2 is YSLEER. V shed 0 bases and J shed 8 bases, with 16 bases lying between them. Written as DNA, the CDR3 is TGCGCCAGCAGCCAAGATGAGGGAGGGGGTTCGGGCTACACCTTC. It encodes CASSQDEGGGSGYTF.

The genes are TRBV7-2 and TRBJ2-1; TRBD2 matches 11 bases. The length of the CDR3 is 15 residues. Germline trimming cut 1 base from V and 6 bases from J; bases unmatched to any gene: 2. The germline gives CDR1 SGHTA, CDR2 FQGNSA. CDR3 protein: CASSLGGLAGNEQFF. The DNA for the CDR3 is TGTGCCAGCAGCTTAGGTGGACTAGCGGGCAATGAGCAGTTCTTC.

The chain combines TRBV5-1 with TRBJ2-1, with 9 bases lining up with TRBD2. Germline CDR1 is SGHRS and CDR2 is YFSETQ. This CDR3 contains 14 residues. J was trimmed by 5 bases and V by 2 bases; bases with no gene match: 2. CDR3 in amino acids: CASSFGGGDNEQFF. The CDR3 DNA is TGCGCCAGCAGCTTTGGCGGGGGGGACAATGAGCAGTTCTTC.

The chain couples TRBV4-2 to TRBJ2-2; TRBD2 agrees at 11 bases. In germline, CDR1 is LGHNA, CDR2 YNFKEQ. The trim removed 4 bases at V and 7 bases at J, leaving 11 bases unmatched. The CDR3 consists of 17 residues. The CDR3 here is CASSLSSGGAVGGELFF. The DNA for the CDR3 is TGTGCCAGCAGCCTCAGTAGCGGGGGGGCCGTTGGCGGGGAGCTGTTTTTT.

The table lists this clone with a count of one. The same CDR3 is also encoded by other DNA sequences in this sample. CDR3 residues: CASRGGRPYEQYF. CDR3 bases: TGTGCCAGCAGGGGAGGGCGGCCTTACGAGCAGTACTTC. The V gene is TRBV6-1, the J gene TRBJ2-7; 7 nucleotides line up with TRBD2. Germline assignment: CDR1 MNHNS and CDR2 SASEGT. The CDR3 length is 13 residues. Trimming at V came to 6 bases and at J to 4 bases, leaving 6 bases not matched to a gene.

The chain uses TRBV6-5 and TRBJ2-7, with 7 bases matching TRBD1. Germline CDR1 reads MNHEY; CDR2 reads SVGAGI. The CDR3 is 14 residues long. The V gene end was trimmed by 6 bases and the J gene end by 1 base; junction bases not matched to a gene: 6. The CDR3 sequence: CASRQGQTSYEQYF. The CDR3, as DNA: TGTGCCAGCAGGCAGGGACAGACGTCCTACGAGCAGTACTTC.

This clone was recorded once. J is TRBJ1-4 and V is TRBV15; D remains unclear. This CDR3 has 15 residues. Trimming shortened V by 5 bases and J by 0 bases, and 10 bases separated the two germline ends. Germline V lookup: CDR1 LNHNV, CDR2 YYDKDF (reference sequence). The CDR3, as DNA: TGTGCCACCAGCGGACCGTTTGCAACTAATGAAAAACTGTTTTTT. Encoded protein: CATSGPFATNEKLFF.

This clone has more than one count but fewer than ten. This sequence joins TRBV19 and TRBJ1-2; D might be TRBD1 (5 bases). This CDR3 comprises 15 residues. V was clipped by 6 bases and J by 2 bases, with 16 bases between them. Per germline, CDR1 LNHDA and CDR2 SQIVND (reference sequence). CDR3 sequence (DNA): TGTGCCAGTAGCACGGCAACAGGACCGAACTATGGCTACACCTTC. As protein: CASSTATGPNYGYTF.

The chain has TRBV27 and TRBJ2-6; D may be TRBD2 (5 bases). The CDR3 has 14 residues. Germline-derived CDR1 and CDR2 are MNHEY and SMNVEV (reference sequence). V lost 6 bases and J lost 2, with 8 bases in between. The CDR3 sequence is CASREVPGANVLTF. CDR3 nucleotides: TGTGCCAGCAGGGAGGTCCCTGGGGCCAACGTCCTGACTTTC.

The CDR3: CASRGTFGPEQFF. CDR3 DNA sequence: TGTGCCAGCAGAGGGACTTTCGGGCCAGAGCAGTTCTTC. V usage is TRBV6-6 and J usage is TRBJ2-1; TRBD2 might be the D (6 bases). Per the germline V gene, CDR1 is MNHNY and CDR2 is SVGAGI (reference sequence). V lost 6 bases and J lost 10, with 16 bases in between. The CDR3 is 13 amino acids.

This clone came up once. The rearrangement joins TRBV7-6 to TRBJ1-6; TRBD1 might be the D (5 bases). V was pared by 2 bases and J by 7 bases, with 12 bases between. The CDR3 runs 15 residues. The germline CDR1 and CDR2 sequences are SGHVS and FNYEAQ. This chain's CDR3 is CASSLSQGLNSPLHF. The DNA for the CDR3 is TGTGCCAGCAGCTTAAGTCAGGGCTTGAATTCACCCCTCCACTTT.

The rearrangement links TRBV27 to TRBJ2-1; 13 positions agree with TRBD2. CDR1 is MNHEY and CDR2 is SMNVEV in the germline V gene (reference sequence). The CDR3 sequence is 15 residues long. V gave up 11 bases and J gave up 9 bases; unmatched junction bases: 13. DNA of the CDR3: TGTGCCGTCCATTCTGGACGACTAGCGGGAGGTGAGCAGTTCTTC. Protein product: CAVHSGRLAGGEQFF.

The rearrangement uses TRBV10-2 and TRBJ2-5; no definite D call. Germline V gives CDR1 WSHSY, CDR2 SAAADI. CDR3 length: 12 residues. V was trimmed by 6 bases and J by 1 base, leaving 6 bases between them. The CDR3 bases are TGCGCCAGCAGAAGCCTCCAAGAGACCCAGTACTTC. Translation gives CASRSLQETQYF.